This TCR beta chain is from a study of vaccination and CD4 T cells after COVID-19. Losses at the gene ends were 5 bases for V and 2 bases for J; bases not matched to a gene: 12. This CDR3 region has 16 residues. Germline CDR1 is MNHEY and CDR2 is SVGEGT. With the Oncomine TCR Beta short-read assay, DNA from cultured CD4+ T cells was sequenced. Genomic DNA was isolated from CD4+ T cells that had been cultured. TCRdb reprocessed the PCR reads with MiXCR, giving one entry per CDR3 protein. Altogether about 14,000 distinct CDR3 sequences are present, around 60% being singletons, with the ten largest covering 15% to 20%. The sample's treatment: approximately 11-day PBMC culture with coronavirus spike peptide pools or control peptides (ViraFEST assay). For this clonotype: Its specificity is not known.

Sequencing input: CD4+ T cells from blood, cultured in vitro. The chain combines TRBV6-2 or TRBV6-3 with TRBJ2-7; 7 bases are a match to TRBD2. The receptor was derived from a human donor who had recovered from COVID-19. The CDR3 DNA reads as TGTGCCAGCAGTCCCCGAGCGGGGTTGAAAACCTACGAGCAGTACTTC. Translated: CASSPRAGLKTYEQYF.